The sequence of this TCR beta chain was determined in a study of regulatory and conventional T cells in RAG deficiency. Points from the study as a whole: Omenn patients showed >85% Treg-Tconv overlap and shorter CDR3 lengths. Shannon entropy fell and Simpson indices rose in RAG-deficient patients.

Blood CD4+ CD25-low CD127-high conventional T cells supplied the genomic DNA template. Some clones are missing from TCRdb's copy, which holds only in-frame ones; the method was immunoSEQ multiplex PCR. The sample yields roughly 32,000 clones, approximately 96% seen once. On this clone itself: Its target is not known.

These data were also reused for a study on regulatory T cells. That work adds: Amplification used 52 TRBV primers and 13 TRBJ primers. Skewed V and J usage and few unique V-J pairs marked patient repertoires, most in Tregs.

The TCR sequence derives from a human donor in good health. The sample consisted of CD25- CD4+ T cells sorted from blood.

CDR3 nucleotides: TGCGCCAGCAGCCAAGCTCTTACAGGGATGGATCAGCCCCAGCATTTT. This sequence encodes CASSQALTGMDQPQHF. The V call is TRBV4-1, the J call TRBJ1-5; possible D gene TRBD1, 6 bases. Trimming left V 1 base short and J 5 bases short, with 15 bases between. The CDR3 loop spans 16 amino acids. CDR1 is MGHRA and CDR2 is YSYEKL in the germline V gene.